This T cell receptor beta chain was profiled in a study of cytomegalovirus exposure and HLA in healthy donors. Both 60 Vbeta primers and 13 Jbeta primers went into the PCR. Libraries were prepared by immunoSEQ multiplex PCR; TCRdb keeps only in-frame clonotypes and omits some of them. The data contain 100,000 to 150,000 clones, about four fifths of them seen just once; the ten biggest clones take up approximately 3.8%. This clonotype was sampled from a woman between 35 and 50 years old in good health and CMV-seropositive. The sequencing sample was made of PBMCs.

The chain's CDR3 is CASSLLAGGDEQFF. The CDR3 DNA is TGCGCCAGCAGCCTCCTAGCGGGAGGGGATGAGCAGTTCTTC. The chain combines TRBV5-1 with TRBJ2-1, with 12 bases lining up with TRBD2. CDR1 SGHRS and CDR2 YFSETQ come from the germline V gene. CDR3 length equals 14 residues. V dropped 4 bases and J dropped 8; count of bases not matched to a gene: 4.